Below are 14 T cell receptor beta chains sequenced from a single sample in a study of vaccination and CD4 T cells after COVID-19. Cultured CD4+ T cells had their DNA profiled by the Oncomine TCR Beta short-read assay. TCRdb re-derived calls from the PCR reads in MiXCR, one entry per CDR3 protein. The sample lists approximately 27,000 distinct CDR3 sequences; around 33% were seen once. Their antigen targets remain unknown. Time point denoted: late sampling 161 to 241 days after vaccination in three convalescent patients. Treatment indicated: approximately 11-day PBMC culture with coronavirus spike peptide pools or control peptides (ViraFEST assay). The sample consisted of CD4+ T cells from blood, cultured in vitro, taken about 7 months after SARS-CoV-2 vaccination. Source of these receptors: a human donor who had recovered from COVID-19.

This clonotype was found a few times. The CDR3 nucleotides are TGTGCCAGCAGCTTAAGGGAAGAGACCCAGTACTTC. Translated, it gives CASSLREETQYF. The chain employs TRBV7-9 and TRBJ2-5, with unresolved D. This CDR3 has 12 amino acids. The V and J ends lost 2 bases and 3 bases respectively, with 4 bases between them. Germline CDR1 and CDR2: SEHNR and FQNEAQ (reference sequence).

V usage is TRBV6-5 and J usage is TRBJ2-6, with D hard to call. The V end was cut by 2 bases, the J end by 2 bases, with 7 bases between. The V gene's germline CDR1 is MNHEY and CDR2 SVGAGI. The CDR3 runs 15 residues. The CDR3 protein is CASSYASTGANVLTF. DNA for the CDR3: TGTGCCAGCAGTTACGCGAGCACTGGGGCCAACGTCCTGACTTTC.

This clonotype has only a few counts. V and J are TRBV19 and TRBJ2-7, with no clear D. The CDR3 loop spans 17 amino acids. Germline V gene data show CDR1 as LNHDA and CDR2 as SQIVND (reference sequence). Trimming took off 3 bases at V and 3 bases at J, with 21 bases between the two ends. CDR3 in amino acids: CASSISGVSQSHYEQYF. DNA for the CDR3: TGTGCCAGTAGTATCTCAGGCGTCTCCCAATCTCACTACGAGCAGTACTTC.

This clonotype was observed a handful of times. The V call is TRBV11-3, the J call TRBJ2-2; no firm D call. Germline V gene data show CDR1 as SGHNT and CDR2 as YENEEA. The CDR3 is 12 residues long. V lost 2 bases and J 8 bases, leaving 6 bases between the germline ends. The CDR3 DNA sequence: TGTGCCAGCAGCTTAAGTATGGGGGAGCTGTTTTTT. This codes for CASSLSMGELFF.

This clonotype was counted only a few times. The chain carries TRBV24-1 and TRBJ2-5; 10 bases fit TRBD2. V shed 3 bases and J 4 bases; nucleotides not matched to a gene: 7. The CDR3 contains 16 residues. Germline CDR1 KGHDR, CDR2 SFDVKD. CDR3 nucleotides: TGTGCCACCAGTGATCAAGGGACTAGCGTGAGAGAGACCCAGTACTTC. Translated, it gives CATSDQGTSVRETQYF.

The chain joins TRBV27 to TRBJ1-2, with D perhaps matching TRBD1 (5 bases). Trimming removed 11 bases at V and 2 bases at J, with 15 bases between. Germline assignment: CDR1 MNHEY and CDR2 SMNVEV (reference sequence). The length of the CDR3 is 13 residues. CDR3 sequence: CASPVGVNYGYTF. CDR3 coding DNA: TGTGCCTCCCCTGTGGGGGTGAACTATGGCTACACCTTC.

The chain links TRBV9 to TRBJ1-2, with D possibly matching TRBD1 (6 bases). Germline CDR1 and CDR2: SGDLS and YYNGEE. Trimming stripped 0 bases from V and 7 bases from J, with 10 bases between. The CDR3 extends over 13 amino acids. DNA for the CDR3: TGTGCCAGCAGCGTAGAACAGGGATCTGGCTACACCTTC. Protein sequence: CASSVEQGSGYTF.

The chain combines TRBV28 with TRBJ2-1; possible D gene TRBD2, 6 bases. The V gene lost 6 bases and the J gene lost 8 bases, with 35 bases spanning the gap. The germline V gene encodes CDR1 MDHEN and CDR2 SYDVKM. The CDR3 covers 20 residues. The CDR3 here is CASSERRTGLSTGLLHEQFF. CDR3 bases: TGTGCCAGCAGCGAAAGACGAACGGGACTCTCTACCGGCCTACTGCATGAGCAGTTCTTC. The complete variable domain, with remaining parts taken from reference TRBV28 and TRBJ2-1, reads DVKVTQSSRYLVKRTGEKVFLECVQDMDHENMFWYRQDPGLGLRLIYFSYDVKMKEKGDIPEGYSVSREKKERFSLILESASTNQTSMYLCASSERRTGLSTGLLHEQFFGPGTRLTVL.

The V call is TRBV2, the J call TRBJ1-1; TRBD1 might be the D (5 bases). V gave up 9 bases and J gave up 0 bases, with 14 bases separating them. The V gene's germline CDR1 is SNHLY and CDR2 FYNNEI. This CDR3 is 14 amino acids long. The CDR3 DNA sequence: TGTGCCAGTGATGGAGGGGTCTTGAACACTGAAGCTTTCTTT. Translated: CASDGGVLNTEAFF.

There are a few counts of this clonotype. V usage is TRBV5-4 and J usage is TRBJ2-5, with D perhaps matching TRBD1 or TRBD2 (5 bases each). CDR3 length equals 13 residues. With 0 bases removed from V and 7 bases from J, the gap between germline ends came to 10 bases. Germline V gene data show CDR1 as SGHNT and CDR2 as YYREEE (reference sequence). The CDR3 sequence: CASSLARDGTQYF. CDR3 nucleotides: TGTGCCAGCAGCTTGGCCAGGGACGGGACCCAGTACTTC. Combining the CDR3 with reference TRBV5-4 and TRBJ2-5 gives the whole variable domain ETGVTQSPTHLIKTRGQQVTLRCSSQSGHNTVSWYQQALGQGPQFIFQYYREEENGRGNFPPRFSGLQFPNYSSELNVNALELDDSALYLCASSLARDGTQYFGPGTRLLVL.

The J gene is TRBJ2-1, the V gene TRBV29-1; D is possibly TRBD2 (6 bases). This CDR3 contains 14 residues. Trimming shortened V by 4 bases and J by 0 bases, and 10 bases separated the two germline ends. Germline values: CDR1 SQVTM, CDR2 ANQGSEA. For the CDR3, the DNA is TGCAGCGTTGCGGGCGGGACCTCCTACAATGAGCAGTTCTTC. Its protein product is CSVAGGTSYNEQFF.

J is TRBJ2-5 and V is TRBV7-9; D gene uncertain. The germline V gene has CDR1 SEHNR and CDR2 FQNEAQ (reference sequence). The CDR3 is 13 amino acids. The V gene lost 3 bases and the J gene lost 5 bases, with 10 bases spanning the gap. The CDR3 protein is CASSFVHRETQYF. CDR3 sequence (DNA): TGTGCCAGCAGCTTTGTCCACCGGGAGACCCAGTACTTC. The entire variable domain, with the rest obtained from reference TRBV7-9 and TRBJ2-5, is as follows: DTGVSQNPRHKITKRGQNVTFRCDPISEHNRLYWYRQTLGQGPEFLTYFQNEAQLEKSRLLSDRFSAERPKGSFSTLEIQRTEQGDSAMYLCASSFVHRETQYFGPGTRLLVL.

The gene calls are TRBV29-1 and TRBJ2-1; 9 bases line up with TRBD2. Losses at the gene ends were 3 bases for V and 7 bases for J; bases not matched to a gene: 4. This CDR3 has 13 residues. From germline, CDR1 is SQVTM and CDR2 ANQGSEA. The CDR3 DNA follows: TGCAGCGTTGAGACTAGCGGCGGAAATGAGCAGTTCTTC. The encoded protein is CSVETSGGNEQFF.

The chain carries TRBV20-1 and TRBJ2-1; D is unclear. Germline V lookup: CDR1 DFQATT, CDR2 SNEGSKA (reference sequence). The ends were cut back, 2 bases at V and 2 bases at J, with 13 bases in the middle. The CDR3 is 15 amino acids. As DNA, the CDR3 is TGCAGTGCTAGACCGCGAAGTTTTCCCTACAATGAGCAGTTCTTC. Translation: CSARPRSFPYNEQFF.